Listed below are T cell receptor beta chains from one sample, sequenced in a study of cytomegalovirus exposure and HLA in healthy donors. Sequenced by immunoSEQ multiplex PCR; TCRdb stores in-frame clones only, minus some. The data hold approximately 130,000 clones, with roughly 8.8% observed a single time. Sequencing used PBMCs. These TCRs come from a woman aged 40 to 50 in good health and CMV-seropositive. The CDR3 runs from the conserved cysteine through the conserved F or W. Fields, in order: clone size, CDR3 length, V gene, D gene, J gene, CDR3 protein, CDR3 DNA. The D gene is left open where the match is weak. Clone size is given for some rows only: seen once, a few or many times, or a class if the clone is expanded.

abundance: NA
len: 15
v_gene: TRBV7-9
d_gene: NA
j_gene: TRBJ1-6
CDR3aa: CASSLGGGNYSPLHF
CDR3nt: TGTGCCAGCAGCTTAGGGGGGGGCAATTATTCACCCCTCCACTTT

abundance: few
len: 16
v_gene: TRBV29-1
d_gene: TRBD2
j_gene: TRBJ2-2
CDR3aa: CSVTGLAGTYTGELFF
CDR3nt: TGCAGCGTTACGGGACTAGCGGGAACGTACACCGGGGAGCTGTTTTTT

abundance: few
len: 12
v_gene: TRBV10-3
d_gene: NA
j_gene: TRBJ1-1
CDR3aa: CAISERGQEAFF
CDR3nt: TGTGCCATCAGTGAGCGGGGACAAGAAGCTTTCTTT

abundance: NA
len: 14
v_gene: TRBV27
d_gene: TRBD2
j_gene: TRBJ2-3
CDR3aa: CASRILAGDHTQYF
CDR3nt: TGTGCCAGCAGAATCCTAGCGGGGGACCATACGCAGTATTTT

abundance: few
len: 17
v_gene: TRBV2
d_gene: TRBD2
j_gene: TRBJ2-1
CDR3aa: CASSSPGLAGGQNEQFF
CDR3nt: TGTGCCAGCAGTTCTCCGGGACTAGCGGGGGGGCAGAATGAGCAGTTCTTC

abundance: few
len: 16
v_gene: TRBV5-6
d_gene: TRBD2
j_gene: TRBJ2-3
CDR3aa: CASSLPPGGATDTQYF
CDR3nt: TGTGCCAGCAGCTTGCCCCCGGGGGGGGCCACAGATACGCAGTATTTT

abundance: few
len: 19
v_gene: TRBV10-3
d_gene: NA
j_gene: TRBJ2-1
CDR3aa: CAISESLFKDTLYGNEQFF
CDR3nt: TGTGCCATCAGTGAGTCTCTCTTTAAGGACACCCTATACGGCAATGAGCAGTTCTTC

abundance: few
len: 13
v_gene: TRBV6-6
d_gene: TRBD2
j_gene: TRBJ2-5
CDR3aa: CASSYRGEETQYF
CDR3nt: TGTGCCAGCAGTTACCGGGGGGAAGAGACCCAGTACTTC

abundance: NA
len: 15
v_gene: TRBV9
d_gene: NA
j_gene: TRBJ1-2
CDR3aa: CASRDTGGGGYGYTF
CDR3nt: TGTGCCAGCAGAGACACGGGGGGTGGGGGCTATGGCTACACCTTC

abundance: NA
len: 16
v_gene: TRBV5-1
d_gene: TRBD2
j_gene: TRBJ2-5
CDR3aa: CASSLGLAGAQETQYF
CDR3nt: TGCGCCAGCAGCCTGGGACTAGCGGGGGCCCAAGAGACCCAGTACTTC

abundance: few
len: 17
v_gene: TRBV18
d_gene: TRBD1
j_gene: TRBJ1-3
CDR3aa: CASSPGQGPSSGNTIYF
CDR3nt: TGTGCCAGCTCACCAGGACAGGGGCCGAGCTCTGGAAACACCATATATTTT

abundance: NA
len: 14
v_gene: TRBV7-9
d_gene: NA
j_gene: TRBJ1-1
CDR3aa: CASSFQGDITEAFF
CDR3nt: TGTGCCAGCAGCTTCCAGGGTGATATCACTGAAGCTTTCTTT

abundance: few
len: 14
v_gene: TRBV4-3
d_gene: NA
j_gene: TRBJ2-2
CDR3aa: CASSPRTGYGELFF
CDR3nt: TGCGCCAGCAGCCCCCGAACGGGTTACGGGGAGCTGTTTTTT

abundance: few
len: 17
v_gene: TRBV19
d_gene: TRBD1
j_gene: TRBJ2-2
CDR3aa: CASSPLGQLPNTGELFF
CDR3nt: TGTGCCAGTAGTCCCTTGGGACAGCTACCGAACACCGGGGAGCTGTTTTTT

abundance: few
len: 13
v_gene: TRBV5-1
d_gene: NA
j_gene: TRBJ2-2
CDR3aa: CASSGREAGELFF
CDR3nt: TGCGCCAGCAGCGGAAGGGAGGCCGGGGAGCTGTTTTTT